What follows is one T cell receptor (beta chain) and its context. No antigen is known for it. These data belong to a study of T cell repertoires in cytomegalovirus infection. Across the whole study: An indication of both CMV infection and matching HLA type came from public TCR beta signatures.

Per the germline V gene, CDR1 is SGHTA and CDR2 is FQGNSA. The CDR3 sequence is 14 residues long. With 5 bases removed from V and 5 bases from J, the gap between germline ends came to 12 bases. TCRdb redid the calling of the reads with MiXCR, one entry per CDR3 protein. The sample consists of approximately 750,000 distinct CDR3 sequences, roughly 36% of them appearing once. General observations from the study: Ex vivo responses were dominated by HLA-C-restricted CMV-specific TCR beta clonotypes. Summed public TCR beta family frequency identified CMV carriers bearing the relevant HLA.

Sequencing was carried out using PBMCs. The genes are TRBV7-2 and TRBJ2-2; D possibly corresponds to TRBD2 (5 bases). The clonotype was recovered from a human donor in good health (CMV status not recorded). Some clones in this sample may be carry-over from other donors' samples. This CDR3 is CASSHRGTTGELFF. As DNA, the CDR3 is TGTGCCAGCAGCCATCGGGGTACGACCGGGGAGCTGTTTTTT.